These T cell receptor beta chains were read from a single sample in a study of OX40 agonist ivuxolimab in advanced cancers. Using immunoSEQ multiplex PCR, the repertoire was profiled, and TCRdb retains in-frame clones only, with some absent. Here the sample spans 90,000 to 130,000 clones, about 92% being singletons. The specimen was CD4+ or CD8+ T cells sorted from blood, collected in a trial of the OX40 agonist ivuxolimab. These TCRs come from an adult with an advanced solid tumor such as melanoma, head and neck, liver or kidney cancer. CDR3s include the opening cysteine and the closing phenylalanine or tryptophan. A D gene is named only where the DNA matches it firmly. Part of the rows lack a size; the others show once, few, many or a class for expanded clones.

d_call: -
v_call: TRBV14
j_call: TRBJ1-5
clone_size: -
cdr3_nt: TGTGCCAGCAGCCAAGGACAGTTCGCCCCCCAGCATTTT
cdr3_aa: CASSQGQFAPQHF

d_call: -
v_call: TRBV28
j_call: TRBJ1-2
clone_size: -
cdr3_nt: TGTGCCAGCAGTTTATCGTTTGCTAACTATGGCTACACCTTC
cdr3_aa: CASSLSFANYGYTF

d_call: -
v_call: TRBV18
j_call: TRBJ2-7
clone_size: -
cdr3_nt: TGTGCCAGCTCACAGGTGAGGACCCCGGGCGAGCAGTACTTC
cdr3_aa: CASSQVRTPGEQYF

d_call: -
v_call: TRBV25-1
j_call: TRBJ1-2
clone_size: -
cdr3_nt: TGTGCCAGCAGTGATAGTACAGTCAACTATGGCTACACCTTC
cdr3_aa: CASSDSTVNYGYTF

d_call: TRBD1
v_call: TRBV5-1
j_call: TRBJ2-3
clone_size: -
cdr3_nt: TGCGCCAGCAGCCCTGGACAGGTCACAGATACGCAGTATTTT
cdr3_aa: CASSPGQVTDTQYF

d_call: -
v_call: TRBV7-2
j_call: TRBJ2-5
clone_size: -
cdr3_nt: TGTGCCAGCAGCTTTTCTGCCCAGCAAGAGACCCAGTACTTC
cdr3_aa: CASSFSAQQETQYF

d_call: -
v_call: TRBV28
j_call: TRBJ1-5
clone_size: -
cdr3_nt: TGTGCCAGCAGTTTCGGACGGAACAATCAGCCCCAGCATTTT
cdr3_aa: CASSFGRNNQPQHF

d_call: TRBD1
v_call: TRBV10-3
j_call: TRBJ2-7
clone_size: -
cdr3_nt: TGTGCCATCAGTGAGTGGTCCGGGACAGCTTCCTACGAGCAGTACTTC
cdr3_aa: CAISEWSGTASYEQYF

d_call: -
v_call: TRBV21-1
j_call: TRBJ2-4
clone_size: -
cdr3_nt: TGTGCCAGCAGCAAAGTAAGGGCGGCCAAAAACATTCAGTACTTC
cdr3_aa: CASSKVRAAKNIQYF

d_call: -
v_call: TRBV28
j_call: TRBJ2-5
clone_size: -
cdr3_nt: TGTGCCAGCAGTTCCCCAGCGGGGAGGGGGGAGACCCAGTACTTC
cdr3_aa: CASSSPAGRGETQYF

d_call: -
v_call: TRBV7-6
j_call: TRBJ1-3
clone_size: -
cdr3_nt: TGTGCCAGCAGTCCCGGGACTTACTCTGGAAACACCATATATTTT
cdr3_aa: CASSPGTYSGNTIYF

d_call: TRBD1
v_call: TRBV4-1
j_call: TRBJ2-1
clone_size: -
cdr3_nt: TGCGCCAGCAGCCGGGGACAGACCTCCTACAATGAGCAGTTCTTC
cdr3_aa: CASSRGQTSYNEQFF

d_call: TRBD1
v_call: TRBV6-1
j_call: TRBJ2-2
clone_size: -
cdr3_nt: TGTGCCAGCAGTGCCCGGGACAGTCTTAGGGGGGAGCTGTTTTTT
cdr3_aa: CASSARDSLRGELFF

d_call: TRBD1
v_call: TRBV4-3
j_call: TRBJ1-2
clone_size: -
cdr3_nt: TGCGCCAGCAGCCAAGGTTCCGGGACAGGCGAGGCGTGGGGCTACACCTTC
cdr3_aa: CASSQGSGTGEAWGYTF

d_call: TRBD2
v_call: TRBV4-2
j_call: TRBJ2-5
clone_size: -
cdr3_nt: TGTGCCAGCAGCCAAGAACAGCGGGAGGGCCTCCAAGAGACCCAGTACTTC
cdr3_aa: CASSQEQREGLQETQYF

d_call: -
v_call: TRBV7-9
j_call: TRBJ2-7
clone_size: -
cdr3_nt: TGTGCCAGCAGCCAGACAGGTATGAGCTACGAGCAGTACTTC
cdr3_aa: CASSQTGMSYEQYF

d_call: TRBD2
v_call: TRBV7-7
j_call: TRBJ2-5
clone_size: -
cdr3_nt: TGTGCTAGCAGCTTAGTACTAGCGGGAGTAGAGACCCAGTACTTC
cdr3_aa: CASSLVLAGVETQYF

d_call: -
v_call: TRBV7-2
j_call: TRBJ1-1
clone_size: -
cdr3_nt: TGTGCCAGCAGCCAACGAGGGGGTAGGAACACTGAAGCTTTCTTT
cdr3_aa: CASSQRGGRNTEAFF

d_call: TRBD2
v_call: TRBV7-3
j_call: TRBJ2-1
clone_size: -
cdr3_nt: TGTGCCAGCAGCTTACGCTTTAGCGGGAGAGAAAACGAGCAGTTCTTC
cdr3_aa: CASSLRFSGRENEQFF

d_call: -
v_call: TRBV7-3
j_call: TRBJ2-1
clone_size: -
cdr3_nt: TGTGCCAGCAGTGTTAACAGGTACAATGAGCAGTTCTTC
cdr3_aa: CASSVNRYNEQFF

d_call: -
v_call: TRBV10-3
j_call: TRBJ2-3
clone_size: -
cdr3_nt: TGTGCCATAGGAGAGACAGATACGCAGTATTTT
cdr3_aa: CAIGETDTQYF

d_call: -
v_call: TRBV25-1
j_call: TRBJ2-7
clone_size: -
cdr3_nt: TGTGCCAGCAGTGTAGTAGCAGGCTGGAGCTCCTACGAGCAGTACTTC
cdr3_aa: CASSVVAGWSSYEQYF

d_call: TRBD1
v_call: TRBV9
j_call: TRBJ2-7
clone_size: -
cdr3_nt: TGTGCCAGCACCAGACAGGGGGCGGGCGAGCAGTACTTC
cdr3_aa: CASTRQGAGEQYF

d_call: TRBD1
v_call: TRBV7-9
j_call: TRBJ2-7
clone_size: -
cdr3_nt: TGTGCCAGCAGCCCCGACACCCGGACAGGGCAGTACTTC
cdr3_aa: CASSPDTRTGQYF

d_call: -
v_call: TRBV4-3
j_call: TRBJ2-2
clone_size: -
cdr3_nt: TGCGCCAGCAGCCAAGACCCAGGGATCACCGGGGAGCTGTTTTTT
cdr3_aa: CASSQDPGITGELFF

d_call: -
v_call: TRBV7-9
j_call: TRBJ1-4
clone_size: once
cdr3_nt: TGTGCCAGCATCGGCCCGGGTAATGAAAAACTGTTTTTT
cdr3_aa: CASIGPGNEKLFF

d_call: -
v_call: TRBV21-1
j_call: TRBJ2-7
clone_size: -
cdr3_nt: TGTGCCAGCAGACCGACAGGTGAGCAGTACTTC
cdr3_aa: CASRPTGEQYF

d_call: -
v_call: TRBV19
j_call: TRBJ1-5
clone_size: -
cdr3_nt: TGTGCCAGTAGTATGGACAGATTCTATAGCAATCAGCCCCAGCATTTT
cdr3_aa: CASSMDRFYSNQPQHF

d_call: -
v_call: TRBV30
j_call: TRBJ2-7
clone_size: -
cdr3_nt: TGTGCCTGGAGTGGCGGGACTGGGTCCTACGAGCAGTACTTC
cdr3_aa: CAWSGGTGSYEQYF

d_call: -
v_call: TRBV7-2
j_call: TRBJ1-3
clone_size: few
cdr3_nt: TGTGCCAGCAGCTTAGTCTTATCGGGAAACACCATATATTTT
cdr3_aa: CASSLVLSGNTIYF

d_call: -
v_call: TRBV6-1
j_call: TRBJ2-2
clone_size: -
cdr3_nt: TGTGCCAGCAGTGAAGCGGGGACACCCTCGAACACCGGGGAGCTGTTTTTT
cdr3_aa: CASSEAGTPSNTGELFF